This note documents a single TCR beta chain sequence. The data are from a study of blood T cell repertoires in COVID-19. Background on the study: The United States, Italy and Spain provided the acute and convalescent COVID-19 samples. Sources were T cells, B-cell-depleted T cells, or PBMCs; the material itself was cDNA or gDNA.

Original data processing: The authors estimated nucleated cell counts from reference gene primer amplification. TCRdb's copy holds only in-frame clones and misses some; the assay was immunoSEQ multiplex PCR. V and J calls and clone size are those listed in that table; D and trimming were worked out from the DNA. Of about 360,000 clones detected, 75% to 90% appear once; the ten largest clones hold around 7.5%. V was cut by 0 bases and J by 6 bases, with 9 bases left in between. The germline CDR1 and CDR2 sequences are MNHEY and SVGAGI. The CDR3 spans 15 residues. Sequencing was done on a sample of peripheral blood. This TCR was sampled from a woman in her sixties with COVID-19, enrolled during active disease. The chain joins TRBV6-5 to TRBJ1-6, with a tentative D call TRBD1 (6 bases). CDR3 DNA: TGTGCCAGCAGTTACTCGTGGACAGCTAATTCACCCCTCCACTTT. This sequence encodes CASSYSWTANSPLHF.